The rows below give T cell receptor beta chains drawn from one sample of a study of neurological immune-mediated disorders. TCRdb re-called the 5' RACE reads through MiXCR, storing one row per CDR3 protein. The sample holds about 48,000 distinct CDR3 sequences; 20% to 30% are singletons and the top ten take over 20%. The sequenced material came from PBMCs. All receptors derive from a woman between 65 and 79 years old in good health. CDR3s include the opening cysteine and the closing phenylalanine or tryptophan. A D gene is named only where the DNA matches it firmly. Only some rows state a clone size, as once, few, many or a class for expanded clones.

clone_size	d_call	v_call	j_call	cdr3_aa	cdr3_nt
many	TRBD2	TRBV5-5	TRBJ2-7	CASSLALAEIYEQYF	TGTGCCAGCAGCTTGGCACTAGCGGAGATATACGAGCAGTACTTC
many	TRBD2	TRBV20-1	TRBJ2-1	CSARVGSGRAGGNNEQFF	TGCAGTGCTAGAGTAGGGAGCGGGAGGGCCGGGGGGAACAATGAGCAGTTCTTC
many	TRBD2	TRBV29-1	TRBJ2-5	CSVEGEGIRETQYF	TGCAGCGTTGAAGGGGAGGGAATTCGAGAGACCCAGTACTTC
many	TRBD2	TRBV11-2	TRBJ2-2	CASSSPGLAGPNTGELFF	TGTGCCAGCAGCTCCCCGGGACTAGCGGGACCGAACACCGGGGAGCTGTTTTTT
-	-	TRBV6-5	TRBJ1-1	CASSPWAGPPEAFF	TGTGCCAGCAGCCCCTGGGCTGGGCCTCCTGAAGCTTTCTTT
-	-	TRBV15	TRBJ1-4	CATSRYRVRDEKLFF	TGTGCCACCAGCAGGTACAGGGTAAGGGATGAAAAACTGTTTTTT
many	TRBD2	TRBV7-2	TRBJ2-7	CASSSVWGEGYEQYF	TGTGCCAGCAGCTCAGTCTGGGGGGAGGGCTACGAGCAGTACTTC
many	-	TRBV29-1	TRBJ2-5	CSVEEDRGAETQYF	TGCAGCGTTGAAGAAGATCGGGGGGCAGAGACCCAGTACTTC
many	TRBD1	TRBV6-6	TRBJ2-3	CASRPGTGWRNTQYF	TGTGCCAGCAGACCAGGGACAGGATGGAGAAATACGCAGTATTTT
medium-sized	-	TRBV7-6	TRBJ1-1	CASSLGGSTEAFF	TGTGCCAGCAGCTTAGGGGGCTCGACTGAAGCTTTCTTT
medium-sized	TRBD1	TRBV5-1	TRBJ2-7	CASSLQGASYEQYF	TGCGCCAGCAGCTTGCAGGGGGCCTCCTACGAGCAGTACTTC
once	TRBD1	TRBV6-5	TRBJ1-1	CASSYSNRGRRNTEAFF	TGTGCCAGCAGTTACTCGAATAGGGGGCGAAGGAACACTGAAGCTTTCTTT
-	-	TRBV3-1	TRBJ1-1	CASSQGAGEWTEAFF	TGTGCCAGCAGCCAAGGGGCAGGGGAGTGGACTGAAGCTTTCTTT
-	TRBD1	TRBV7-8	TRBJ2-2	CASSLDRGAGELFF	TGTGCCAGCAGCTTAGACAGGGGAGCCGGGGAGCTGTTTTTT
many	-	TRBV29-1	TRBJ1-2	CSEEGEDGIYGYTF	TGCAGCGAAGAGGGGGAGGACGGCATCTATGGCTACACCTTC
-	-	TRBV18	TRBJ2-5	CASSPSLASQETQYF	TGTGCCAGCTCACCAAGCCTAGCGAGCCAAGAGACCCAGTACTTC
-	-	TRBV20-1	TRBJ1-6	CSAWDQGSPLHF	TGCAGTGCTTGGGATCAGGGATCACCCCTCCACTTT
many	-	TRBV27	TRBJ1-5	CASSPLNQPQHF	TGTGCCAGCAGTCCGCTAAATCAGCCCCAGCATTTT
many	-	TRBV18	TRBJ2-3	CASSPPLGPDTQYF	TGTGCCAGCTCACCACCGCTGGGACCAGATACGCAGTATTTT
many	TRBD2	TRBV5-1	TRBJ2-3	CASSPGTSGMDTQYF	TGCGCCAGCAGCCCCGGGACTAGCGGGATGGATACGCAGTATTTT
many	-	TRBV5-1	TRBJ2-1	CASSLGLASNEQFF	TGCGCCAGCAGCTTAGGCCTGGCCTCCAATGAGCAGTTCTTC
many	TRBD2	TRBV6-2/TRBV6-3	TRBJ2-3	CASSLAGGTREHTQYF	TGTGCCAGCAGTCTAGCGGGAGGTACGAGAGAGCATACGCAGTATTTT
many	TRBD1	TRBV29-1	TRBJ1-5	CSKQQGLLQHF	TGCAGCAAACAACAGGGGCTTCTTCAGCATTTT
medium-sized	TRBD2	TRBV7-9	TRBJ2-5	CASSLKTSGLGVETQYF	TGTGCCAGCAGCCTAAAGACTAGCGGTCTAGGAGTCGAGACCCAGTACTTC
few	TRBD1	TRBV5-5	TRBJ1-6	CASSRDSNSPLHF	TGTGCCAGCAGTCGGGACAGTAATTCACCCCTCCACTTT
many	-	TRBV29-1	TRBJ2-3	CSVVNREGVTQYF	TGCAGCGTTGTTAACAGGGAAGGGGTTACGCAGTATTTT
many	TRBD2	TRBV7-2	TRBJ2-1	CASMGLAGSPSYNEQFF	TGTGCCAGCATGGGACTAGCGGGCTCCCCCTCCTACAATGAGCAGTTCTTC
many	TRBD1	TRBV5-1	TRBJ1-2	CASSLGQTGNGYTF	TGCGCCAGCAGCTTGGGACAGACAGGGAACGGCTACACCTTC
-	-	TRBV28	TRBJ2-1	CALQGRNYNEQFF	TGTGCCCTTCAGGGCAGGAACTACAATGAGCAGTTCTTC
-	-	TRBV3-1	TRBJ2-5	CASSQGSETQYF	TGTGCCAGCAGCCAAGGTTCGGAGACCCAGTACTTC
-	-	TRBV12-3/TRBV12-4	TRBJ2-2	CASSPGSSIGELFF	TGTGCCAGCAGTCCCGGGTCCTCCATCGGGGAGCTGTTTTTT
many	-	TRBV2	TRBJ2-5	CASSGEETQYF	TGTGCCAGCAGTGGGGAAGAGACCCAGTACTTC
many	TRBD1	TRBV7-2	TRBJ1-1	CASSQGQGGVEAFF	TGTGCCAGCAGCCAGGGACAGGGGGGGGTTGAAGCTTTCTTT
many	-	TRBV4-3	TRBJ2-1	CASSRRLVHEQFF	TGCGCCAGCAGCCGAAGACTAGTGCATGAGCAGTTCTTC
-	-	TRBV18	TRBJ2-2	CASSPPLRDPGELFF	TGTGCCAGCTCACCACCGCTACGAGATCCTGGGGAGCTGTTTTTT
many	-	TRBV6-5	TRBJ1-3	CASIGPGNTIYF	TGTGCCAGCATAGGACCTGGAAACACCATATATTTT
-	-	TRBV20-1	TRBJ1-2	CSATGQADYGYTF	TGCAGTGCCACGGGGCAGGCAGACTATGGCTACACCTTC
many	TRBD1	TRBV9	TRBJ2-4	CASSVGTGINIQYF	TGTGCCAGCAGCGTAGGGACAGGGATAAACATTCAGTACTTC
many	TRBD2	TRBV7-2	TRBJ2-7	CASSLGGGSREQYF	TGTGCCAGCAGCTTAGGGGGGGGGTCCAGGGAGCAGTACTTC
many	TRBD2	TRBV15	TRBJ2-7	CATSRDREGLYEQYF	TGTGCCACCAGCAGAGATCGGGAGGGCCTCTACGAGCAGTACTTC
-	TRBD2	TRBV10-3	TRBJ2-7	CAIRGLAGSYEQYF	TGTGCCATCAGGGGACTAGCGGGCTCCTACGAGCAGTACTTC
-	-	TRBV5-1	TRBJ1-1	CASSLGPHGENTEAFF	TGCGCCAGCAGCTTGGGACCTCATGGGGAAAACACTGAAGCTTTCTTT
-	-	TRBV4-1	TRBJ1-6	CASSQEGQGFNSPLHF	TGCGCCAGCAGCCAAGAGGGCCAGGGGTTTAATTCACCCCTCCACTTT
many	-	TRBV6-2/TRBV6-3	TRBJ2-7	CASSYGGSIEQYF	TGTGCCAGCAGTTACGGTGGGAGTATCGAGCAGTACTTC
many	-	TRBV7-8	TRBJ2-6	CASSLGWRGSSGANVLTF	TGTGCCAGCAGCTTAGGGTGGCGGGGAAGCTCTGGGGCCAACGTCCTGACTTTC
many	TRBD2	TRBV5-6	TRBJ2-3	CASSLYREGLDTQYF	TGTGCCAGCAGCTTGTACCGGGAGGGACTAGATACGCAGTATTTT
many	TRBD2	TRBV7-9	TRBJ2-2	CASSFSTSGSVGELFF	TGTGCCAGCAGCTTTTCGACTAGCGGGAGTGTCGGGGAGCTGTTTTTT
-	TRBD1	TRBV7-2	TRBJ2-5	CASSLQGATETQYF	TGTGCCAGCAGCTTACAGGGGGCGACGGAGACCCAGTACTTC
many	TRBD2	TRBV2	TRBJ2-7	CASAPEAGGSYEQYF	TGTGCCAGTGCCCCAGAGGCGGGAGGATCCTACGAGCAGTACTTC
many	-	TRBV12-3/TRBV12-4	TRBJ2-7	CASSFATRHEQYF	TGTGCCAGCAGTTTTGCGACTAGGCACGAGCAGTACTTC
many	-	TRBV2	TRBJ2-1	CASSARRERNEQFF	TGTGCCAGCAGTGCCCGGAGGGAAAGGAATGAGCAGTTCTTC
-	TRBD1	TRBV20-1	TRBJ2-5	CSARSKQGEGNQYF	TGCAGTGCTAGATCCAAACAGGGGGAAGGGAACCAGTACTTC